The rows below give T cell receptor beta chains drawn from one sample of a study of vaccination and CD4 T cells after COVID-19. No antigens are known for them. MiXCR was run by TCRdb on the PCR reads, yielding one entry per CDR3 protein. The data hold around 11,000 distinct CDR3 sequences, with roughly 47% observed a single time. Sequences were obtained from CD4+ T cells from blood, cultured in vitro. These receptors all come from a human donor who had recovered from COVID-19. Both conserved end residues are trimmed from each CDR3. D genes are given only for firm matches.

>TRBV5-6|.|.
ASSLFPAEINYEQY
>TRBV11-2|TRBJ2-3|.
ASSLQGSTDTQY
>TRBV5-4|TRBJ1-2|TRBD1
ASSVRDRGNYGYT
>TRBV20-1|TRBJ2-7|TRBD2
SARGERGAYEQY
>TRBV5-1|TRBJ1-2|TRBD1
ASGPLGTGNGYT
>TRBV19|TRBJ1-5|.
ASSMVTRAQH
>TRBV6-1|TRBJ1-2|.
ASTQDSTYGYT
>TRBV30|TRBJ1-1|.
AWNRFGGTEAF
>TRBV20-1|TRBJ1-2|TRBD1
SAGQGGYGYT
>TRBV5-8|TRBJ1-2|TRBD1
ASSQPELTGGYGYT
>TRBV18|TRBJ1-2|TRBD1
ASSPPGTGGYTAYGYT
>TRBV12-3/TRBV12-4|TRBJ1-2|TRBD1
ASSDGTGGGYGYT
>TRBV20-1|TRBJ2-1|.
SASLASEQF
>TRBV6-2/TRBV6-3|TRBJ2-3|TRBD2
ASSRTSGGTDTQY
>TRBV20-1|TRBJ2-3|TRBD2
SASVGGAGGGTQY
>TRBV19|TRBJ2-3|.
ASSDVGGRTDTQY